These T cell receptor beta chains were read from a single sample in a study of cytomegalovirus exposure and HLA in healthy donors. Generated by immunoSEQ multiplex PCR, the TCRdb table keeps only in-frame clones and is missing some. The repertoire holds 100,000 to 150,000 clones, with approximately 77% as singletons. The sample comprised PBMCs. The receptors originated from a man younger than 35 in good health and CMV-seronegative. CDR3s include the opening cysteine and the closing phenylalanine or tryptophan. The D gene is left open where the match is weak. Clone size appears in some rows only: once, few, many, or a class for an expanded clone.

V gene	clone size	D gene	J gene	CDR3 protein	CDR3 DNA
TRBV5-1	NA	TRBD1	TRBJ2-3	CASNSGGATDTQYF	TGCGCCAGCAACTCAGGGGGCGCGACAGATACGCAGTATTTT
TRBV2	NA	NA	TRBJ1-5	CASSGTGGYQPQHF	TGTGCCAGCTCCGGGACGGGGGGCTACCAGCCCCAGCATTTT
TRBV19	once	NA	TRBJ1-2	CASSKFWTVNYGYTF	TGTGCCAGTAGTAAATTCTGGACAGTGAACTATGGCTACACCTTC
TRBV2	NA	NA	TRBJ2-2	CASGRGGTGELFF	TGTGCCAGCGGGCGGGGAGGCACCGGGGAGCTGTTTTTT
TRBV7-6	once	TRBD1	TRBJ2-5	CASSLNLGQGETQYF	TGTGCCAGCAGCTTGAATCTGGGACAGGGAGAGACCCAGTACTTC
TRBV5-1	few	NA	TRBJ1-1	CASSLGYDYTEAFF	TGCGCCAGCAGCCTCGGTTATGATTACACTGAAGCTTTCTTT
TRBV9	NA	NA	TRBJ2-2	CASSVVGSGELFF	TGTGCCAGCAGCGTAGTGGGCTCCGGGGAGCTGTTTTTT
TRBV27	NA	NA	TRBJ1-1	CASSSGLRLSTEAFF	TGTGCCAGCAGTTCGGGACTTCGGCTCTCCACTGAAGCTTTCTTT
TRBV19	NA	NA	TRBJ1-2	CASRVERYGYTF	TGTGCCAGTAGAGTGGAGAGGTATGGCTACACCTTC
TRBV7-6	NA	NA	TRBJ2-3	CASSRVGDTQYF	TGTGCCAGCAGCAGAGTCGGAGATACGCAGTATTTT
TRBV5-5	NA	TRBD1	TRBJ1-1	CASSGDRVDFGTEAFF	TGTGCCAGCAGCGGGGACAGGGTGGATTTTGGCACTGAAGCTTTCTTT
TRBV25-1	NA	TRBD1	TRBJ2-1	CASTPRRTGVYNEQFF	TGTGCCAGCACCCCAAGGAGGACAGGGGTATACAATGAGCAGTTCTTC
TRBV5-1	NA	NA	TRBJ1-2	CASSPGGGNYGYTF	TGCGCCAGCAGCCCTGGTGGGGGGAACTATGGCTACACCTTC
TRBV27	NA	NA	TRBJ1-2	CASSLVGDDGYTF	TGTGCCAGCAGTTTGGTAGGGGATGATGGCTACACCTTC
TRBV11-2	NA	NA	TRBJ2-2	CASSLLPIGTGELFF	TGTGCCAGCAGCCTTCTTCCAATCGGCACCGGGGAGCTGTTTTTT
TRBV18	NA	TRBD1	TRBJ2-2	CASSPRQGGNTGELFF	TGTGCCAGCTCACCGAGACAGGGCGGCAACACCGGGGAGCTGTTTTTT
TRBV6-6	once	NA	TRBJ1-1	CASRPGGQNTEAFF	TGTGCCAGCAGACCGGGGGGGCAAAACACTGAAGCTTTCTTT
TRBV5-6	NA	NA	TRBJ1-2	CASSQAYGYTF	TGTGCCAGCAGCCAAGCTTATGGCTACACCTTC
TRBV15	NA	NA	TRBJ1-5	CATSRHSNQPQHF	TGTGCCACCAGCAGACATAGCAATCAGCCCCAGCATTTT
TRBV7-9	few	TRBD1	TRBJ1-1	CASSTSDRLLNTEAFF	TGTGCCAGCAGCACCTCGGACAGGCTTTTGAACACTGAAGCTTTCTTT
TRBV7-9	NA	NA	TRBJ1-1	CASSLAVGGFTEAFF	TGTGCCAGCAGCTTAGCCGTCGGAGGGTTCACTGAAGCTTTCTTT
TRBV25-1	NA	TRBD1	TRBJ1-1	CASSDQAGTGGTEAFF	TGTGCCAGCAGTGATCAAGCCGGGACAGGGGGCACTGAAGCTTTCTTT
TRBV2	NA	NA	TRBJ2-5	CASSGIGGETQYF	TGTGCCAGTTCGGGGATAGGAGGAGAGACCCAGTACTTC
TRBV6-1	NA	TRBD1	TRBJ1-4	CASSEVQGAFDEKLFF	TGTGCCAGCAGTGAAGTACAGGGGGCATTCGATGAAAAACTGTTTTTT
TRBV12-5	few	NA	TRBJ1-4	CASGLGTEGKLFF	TGTGCTAGTGGTTTGGGGACAGAGGGAAAACTGTTTTTT
TRBV14	NA	TRBD1	TRBJ1-1	CASSQTTGGGTEAFF	TGTGCCAGCAGCCAAACGACAGGGGGCGGAACTGAAGCTTTCTTT
TRBV6-5	NA	NA	TRBJ2-1	CASRGGGSSYNEQFF	TGTGCCAGTCGAGGGGGGGGGAGCTCCTACAATGAGCAGTTCTTC
TRBV4-2	few	TRBD1	TRBJ1-2	CASSTGEANYGYTF	TGTGCCAGCTCCACAGGGGAGGCCAACTATGGCTACACCTTC
TRBV4-2	NA	NA	TRBJ1-3	CASSRDPPGQLSGNTIYF	TGTGCCAGCAGCCGGGACCCCCCGGGACAACTCTCTGGAAACACCATATATTTT
TRBV5-4	NA	TRBD1	TRBJ1-2	CASSRTGKDPYGYTF	TGTGCCAGCAGTCGGACAGGGAAAGATCCCTATGGCTACACCTTC
TRBV4-2	NA	TRBD1	TRBJ1-2	CASSSLTGTGDSYGYTF	TGTGCCAGCAGCTCCTTGACCGGGACAGGGGACTCCTATGGCTACACCTTC
TRBV6-1	NA	NA	TRBJ2-7	CASSEAPTVTSYEQYF	TGTGCCAGCAGTGAAGCCCCGACAGTCACCTCCTACGAGCAGTACTTC
TRBV7-2	once	NA	TRBJ2-7	CASSFQVGGAYEQYF	TGTGCCAGCAGCTTCCAAGTGGGGGGTGCTTACGAGCAGTACTTC
TRBV9	NA	NA	TRBJ2-3	CASSVVGDTQYF	TGTGCCAGCAGCGTAGTCGGAGATACGCAGTATTTT
TRBV7-3	NA	NA	TRBJ2-3	CASSLYPGTQYF	TGTGCCAGCAGCCTATATCCGGGTACGCAGTATTTT
TRBV6-5	NA	NA	TRBJ1-6	CASMSGVGTPLHF	TGTGCCAGCATGTCGGGGGTGGGAACACCCCTCCACTTT
TRBV7-9	NA	TRBD1	TRBJ2-7	CSSSLSGQGGYEQYF	TGTTCCAGCAGCTTATCGGGACAGGGTGGATACGAGCAGTACTTC
TRBV19	once	NA	TRBJ1-1	CASSKQHMNTEAFF	TGTGCCAGTAGTAAACAGCACATGAACACTGAAGCTTTCTTT
TRBV27	NA	NA	TRBJ1-5	CASSPLAVHGNQPQHF	TGTGCCAGCAGCCCCTTAGCGGTTCATGGCAATCAGCCCCAGCATTTT
TRBV20-1	NA	NA	TRBJ2-7	CSANFDYEQYF	TGCAGTGCTAACTTCGACTACGAGCAGTACTTC
TRBV10-3	NA	TRBD2	TRBJ2-3	CAISEGRGATDTQYF	TGTGCCATCAGTGAGGGGCGGGGGGCCACAGATACGCAGTATTTT